The 13 T cell receptor beta chains given below trace back to one sample, sequenced in a study of shared clonotypes between healthy human individuals. The assay was immunoSEQ multiplex PCR, and TCRdb's table has in-frame clones only and misses some. The table has hundreds of thousands of clones, about 96% seen once; the top ten hold about 0.064%. Sequencing input: naive CD4+ T cells sorted from blood. Documented subset: CD45RA+ positively selected. These receptors all stem from a woman younger than 45 in good health.

The chain links TRBV5-4 to TRBJ2-7; weak D call: TRBD1 (6 bases). CDR3 length: 14 amino acids. Germline values: CDR1 SGHNT, CDR2 YYREEE (reference sequence). Trimming took 0 bases from V and 2 from J, leaving 9 bases between them. The CDR3 bases are TGTGCCAGCAGCTTGGAAACAGGGCCCTACGAGCAGTACTTC. It codes for CASSLETGPYEQYF.

The chain carries TRBV6-5 and TRBJ2-7; 11 bases are a match to TRBD2. V trimming: 5 bases; J trimming: 7 bases; junction bases outside the gene matches: 7. The CDR3 has 14 residues. Germline CDR1 is MNHEY and CDR2 is SVGAGI. CDR3 sequence (DNA): TGTGCCAGCAGTCGTAGCGGGAGGGCCAATGAGCAGTACTTC. The encoded protein is CASSRSGRANEQYF.

This clone occurred a few times. The chain links TRBV5-1 to TRBJ1-1; TRBD1 matches at 8 bases. From germline, CDR1 is SGHRS and CDR2 YFSETQ. The CDR3 is 14 amino acids. Germline trimming cut 0 bases from V and 4 bases from J; bases unmatched to any gene: 2. CDR3 coding DNA: TGCGCCAGCAGCTTGGGACAGGGGATCACTGAAGCTTTCTTT. Its translation: CASSLGQGITEAFF.

The chain couples TRBV5-1 to TRBJ2-5, with TRBD2 identical over 8 bases. Germline V gene lookup returns CDR1 SGHRS and CDR2 YFSETQ. The CDR3 covers 15 residues. J was trimmed by 4 bases and V by 2 bases; bases with no gene match: 7. For the CDR3, the DNA is TGCGCCAGCAGCTTTTCTAGCGGGCCAGCAGAGACCCAGTACTTC. Amino acids: CASSFSSGPAETQYF.

The CDR3 sequence is CASSQPTGPELDTQYF. CDR3 nucleotide sequence: TGCGCCAGCAGCCAACCCACAGGGCCCGAGCTGGATACGCAGTATTTT. This chain joins TRBV4-1 and TRBJ2-3; tentative D call: TRBD1 (6 bases). CDR3 length: 16 residues. Deletions cut 2 bases from V and 6 bases from J, with 18 bases between. Germline CDR1 reads MGHRA; CDR2 reads YSYEKL.

V gene TRBV7-9 combines with J gene TRBJ2-7; 10 bases match TRBD1. CDR1 and CDR2 from the germline V gene are SEHNR and FQNEAQ (reference sequence). Trimming took 5 bases from V and 5 from J; bases not matched to a gene: 12. This CDR3 region has 16 residues. CDR3 DNA: TGTGCCAGCAGCCCCCGCCTGGGGACAGGGGTCAACGAGCAGTACTTC. It translates to CASSPRLGTGVNEQYF.

The chain employs TRBV9 and TRBJ2-4; D ambiguous. Germline CDR1 SGDLS, CDR2 YYNGEE. Trimming removed 2 bases from V and 7 bases from J, with 13 bases in between. The CDR3 is 14 amino acids. CDR3 bases: TGTGCCAGCAGCGTTGATTCCCGGCAGAACATTCAGTACTTC. Protein sequence: CASSVDSRQNIQYF.

This clone occurred once. This CDR3 is also generated by other DNA sequences in the sample. The rearrangement links TRBV6-5 to TRBJ2-7; D perhaps matches TRBD2 (5 bases). The CDR3 contains 13 residues. With 0 bases removed from V and 3 bases from J, the gap between germline ends came to 6 bases. Per germline, CDR1 MNHEY and CDR2 SVGAGI. The chain's CDR3 is CASSYSRGYEQYF. The CDR3 coding sequence is TGTGCCAGCAGTTACTCTCGGGGCTACGAGCAGTACTTC.

This chain connects TRBV6-6 to TRBJ1-1, with D possibly TRBD1 on 5 matching bases. The CDR3 is 13 residues long. Germline values: CDR1 MNHNY, CDR2 SVGAGI (reference sequence). The ends were cut back, 6 bases at V and 0 bases at J, with 8 bases in the middle. In nucleotides, the CDR3 is TGTGCCAGCAGGAGACAGATGAACACTGAAGCTTTCTTT. Translation gives CASRRQMNTEAFF.

The J gene is TRBJ2-7, the V gene TRBV11-3; D perhaps matches TRBD1 (5 bases). Trimming pared 5 bases from V and 3 bases from J, leaving 14 bases between. Germline CDR1 and CDR2: SGHNT and YENEEA. There are 14 residues in the CDR3. CDR3 DNA: TGTGCCAGCAGCCGAACAACAGGTTACTACGAGCAGTACTTC. Its translation is CASSRTTGYYEQYF.

The CDR3 spells CASSPVGLAGYNEQFF. As DNA, the CDR3 is TGTGCCAGTAGCCCGGTCGGGCTAGCGGGATACAATGAGCAGTTCTTC. V and J are TRBV19 and TRBJ2-1, with 9 bases identical to TRBD2. Germline V lookup: CDR1 LNHDA, CDR2 SQIVND (reference sequence). The J segment lost 4 bases and the V segment lost 6 bases, leaving 10 bases of the junction unmatched. This CDR3 is built from 16 residues.

V is TRBV5-1 and J is TRBJ2-1, with 8 bases matching TRBD2. Unmatched junction bases numbered 9, after V lost 4 bases and J lost 9 bases. The CDR3 runs to 14 residues. Germline V lookup: CDR1 SGHRS, CDR2 YFSETQ. CDR3 region: CASSLGLEGSEQFF. The DNA for the CDR3 is TGCGCCAGCAGCCTGGGACTAGAAGGTAGTGAGCAGTTCTTC.

The chain recombines TRBV10-1 with TRBJ2-1, with D hard to call. Per the germline V gene, CDR1 is WNHNN and CDR2 is SYGVQD (reference sequence). This CDR3 has 12 amino acids. With 0 bases removed from V and 6 bases from J, the gap between germline ends came to 3 bases. This chain's CDR3 is CASSESCNEQFF. For the CDR3, the DNA is TGCGCCAGCAGTGAGTCATGCAATGAGCAGTTCTTC.